These 23 T cell receptor beta chains were sequenced from one sample in a study of cytomegalovirus exposure and HLA in healthy donors. Use of 60 Vbeta and 13 Jbeta primers characterized the PCR. Data came from immunoSEQ multiplex PCR; TCRdb stores just in-frame clones and leaves some out. The sample comprises under 150,000 clones, approximately 8.9% of which are singletons, and roughly 6.4% rests with the top ten. Material for sequencing was PBMCs. The receptor set was obtained from a woman between 40 and 50 years old in good health and CMV-seropositive.

The chain has TRBV9 and TRBJ2-7; D possibly corresponds to TRBD2 (5 bases). Germline loops: CDR1 SGDLS, CDR2 YYNGEE. V lost 3 bases to trimming and J lost 4 bases, with 14 bases between them. The CDR3 length is 14 residues. DNA for the CDR3: TGTGCCAGCAGCGCCCCCGGGAACTTATACGAGCAGTACTTC. Amino acids: CASSAPGNLYEQYF.

Only a few counts were recorded for this clone. The V call is TRBV4-1, the J call TRBJ2-3, with 8 bases aligning to TRBD2. The CDR3 consists of 15 residues. V trimming: 4 bases; J trimming: 6 bases; junction bases outside the gene matches: 9. Germline lookup yields CDR1 MGHRA and CDR2 YSYEKL. The CDR3 loop reads CASSPPGLVSDTQYF. The CDR3 DNA reads TGCGCCAGCAGCCCACCGGGACTAGTTAGTGATACGCAGTATTTT.

This clone was detected only a few times. This rearrangement joins TRBV7-9 to TRBJ2-5; maybe TRBD2 (5 bases). Germline V gene lookup returns CDR1 SEHNR and CDR2 FQNEAQ (reference sequence). The CDR3 runs to 15 residues. Deletions cut 1 base from V and 1 base from J, with 10 bases between. CDR3 in DNA: TGTGCCAGCAGCTTAGACCGGGGAGCCCAAGAGACCCAGTACTTC. This sequence encodes CASSLDRGAQETQYF.

This clone was recorded a few times. The genes are TRBV5-1 and TRBJ2-2; D possibly corresponds to TRBD1 (6 bases). V dropped 4 bases and J dropped 4 bases, with 14 bases sitting between them. CDR3 length: 15 residues. CDR1 is SGHRS and CDR2 is YFSETQ in the germline V gene. In nucleotides, the CDR3 is TGCGCCAGCAGCCCAGGGGTGGGAGCCACCGGGGAGCTGTTTTTT. Protein: CASSPGVGATGELFF.

V usage is TRBV4-1 and J usage is TRBJ2-1; D gene unclear. V lost 0 bases and J 4 bases, leaving 7 bases between the germline ends. From germline, CDR1 is MGHRA and CDR2 YSYEKL. The length of the CDR3 is 14 residues. DNA for the CDR3: TGCGCCAGCAGCCAAGATGGGCCGTACAATGAGCAGTTCTTC. This sequence encodes CASSQDGPYNEQFF.

The chain links TRBV30 to TRBJ2-7, with a weak D call TRBD1 (6 bases). V was clipped by 0 bases and J by 3 bases, with 24 bases between them. CDR1 GTSNPN and CDR2 SVGIG come from the germline V gene (reference sequence). This CDR3 is built from 18 residues. CDR3 bases: TGTGCCTGGAGTGTACCCCGGACAGTCGAACCCCTGAACTACGAGCAGTACTTC. Protein sequence: CAWSVPRTVEPLNYEQYF.

This clone was seen only a few times. The CDR3 nucleotides are TGTGCCAGTAGCCGGACAGGGATTAATGAAAAACTGTTTTTT. Translated: CASSRTGINEKLFF. The gene calls are TRBV2 and TRBJ1-4, with 8 bases identical to TRBD1. J gave up 4 bases and V 9 bases, and 7 bases lay outside the gene matches. CDR3 size: 14 residues. Germline-derived CDR1 and CDR2 are SNHLY and FYNNEI. The full variable domain, its missing parts supplied by reference TRBV2 and TRBJ1-4, is EPEVTQTPSHQVTQMGQEVILRCVPISNHLYFYWYRQILGQKVEFLVSFYNNEISEKSEIFDDQFSVERPDGSNFTLKIRSTKLEDSAMYFCASSRTGINEKLFFGSGTQLSVL.

This rearrangement joins TRBV10-3 to TRBJ2-5; D gene unclear. This CDR3 is 12 amino acids long. CDR1 ENHRY and CDR2 SYGVKD come from the germline V gene. Trimming stripped 5 bases from V and 4 bases from J, with 8 bases between. The CDR3 loop is CAISLAGETQYF. CDR3 nucleotides: TGTGCCATCAGTCTGGCAGGAGAGACCCAGTACTTC.

CDR3 region: CASSPVGGRENTGELFF. CDR3 coding DNA: TGTGCCAGCAGCCCCGTAGGTGGTCGGGAGAACACCGGGGAGCTGTTTTTT. The chain links TRBV5-6 to TRBJ2-2, with a possible D match to TRBD2 (5 bases). The V gene lost 4 bases and the J gene lost 1 base, with 17 bases spanning the gap. The germline V gene encodes CDR1 SGHDT and CDR2 YYEEEE. The CDR3 totals 17 residues.

This clone was detected only a few times. The rearrangement uses TRBV7-9 and TRBJ1-6; 7 bases are a match to TRBD1. Trimming cost V 6 bases and J 7 bases; bases outside gene matches: 9. There are 15 residues in the CDR3. The germline CDR1 and CDR2 sequences are SEHNR and FQNEAQ (reference sequence). CDR3 amino acids: CASRASGTVNSPLHF. DNA for the CDR3: TGTGCCAGCAGGGCTTCCGGGACAGTAAATTCACCCCTCCACTTT. The full variable domain, in which reference TRBV7-9 and TRBJ1-6 provide the parts outside the CDR3, is DTGVSQNPRHKITKRGQNVTFRCDPISEHNRLYWYRQTLGQGPEFLTYFQNEAQLEKSRLLSDRFSAERPKGSFSTLEIQRTEQGDSAMYLCASRASGTVNSPLHFGNGTRLTVT.

This clone has a handful of counts. The final CDR3 position lacks the conserved phenylalanine or tryptophan, pointing to a likely read error. The chain joins TRBV7-9 to TRBJ1-1; a weak D match, TRBD1 (6 bases). With 5 bases removed from V and 1 base from J, the gap between germline ends came to 8 bases. Germline CDR1 reads SEHNR; CDR2 reads FQNEAQ (reference sequence). This CDR3 has 13 residues. This CDR3 is CASSRQENTEAFL. The CDR3 DNA reads TGTGCCAGCAGCCGACAGGAGAACACTGAAGCTTTCCTT.

The genes are TRBV6-5 and TRBJ1-1; 8 bases are a match to TRBD1. The CDR3 runs 16 residues. The V segment lost 2 bases and the J segment 5 bases; nucleotides outside the gene matches: 10. In germline, CDR1 is MNHEY, CDR2 SVGAGI. The DNA for the CDR3 is TGTGCCAGCAGTTACAATGGACAGGGACTCAGAACTGAAGCTTTCTTT. Translation gives CASSYNGQGLRTEAFF.

The V call is TRBV6-5, the J call TRBJ2-1, with D tentatively TRBD1 (7 bases). V was clipped by 10 bases and J by 4 bases, with 20 bases between them. From germline, CDR1 is MNHEY and CDR2 SVGAGI. CDR3 length equals 15 residues. In nucleotides, the CDR3 is TGTGCCACCAAAAACGGAGGGGGCCCTTACAATGAGCAGTTCTTC. Its translation is CATKNGGGPYNEQFF.

This clone came up a few times. This rearrangement joins TRBV19 to TRBJ2-5; weak D call: TRBD2 (7 bases). Germline V gene sequence: CDR1 LNHDA, CDR2 SQIVND (reference sequence). The CDR3 consists of 15 residues. The V and J ends lost 4 bases and 5 bases respectively, with 17 bases between them. The CDR3, as DNA: TGTGCCAGTAGTAGCGCTGGGGGGGGCCGTGAGACCCAGTACTTC. It encodes CASSSAGGGRETQYF.

This clone was seen more than once but under ten times. The chain links TRBV9 to TRBJ1-3; D gene unclear. From germline, CDR1 is SGDLS and CDR2 YYNGEE. The V gene lost 3 bases and the J gene lost 0 bases, with 13 bases spanning the gap. This CDR3 region has 16 residues. This CDR3 is CASSGRQAFSGNTIYF. CDR3 in DNA: TGTGCCAGCAGCGGGAGGCAGGCTTTCTCTGGAAACACCATATATTTT.

This clone occurred a few times. The rearrangement links TRBV9 to TRBJ1-5, with a possible D match to TRBD1 (6 bases). The CDR3 covers 14 residues. Trimming removed 3 bases at V and 5 bases at J, with 12 bases between. Per germline, CDR1 SGDLS and CDR2 YYNGEE. CDR3 sequence (DNA): TGTGCCAGCAGCGGAGAGGGGGGGTATCAGCCCCAGCATTTT. This gives the protein CASSGEGGYQPQHF.

The chain carries TRBV25-1 and TRBJ2-3; possibly TRBD1 for D (7 bases). Germline V gene sequence: CDR1 MGHDK, CDR2 SYGVNS. V was cut by 3 bases and J by 4 bases, with 14 bases left in between. The CDR3 sequence is 15 residues long. In DNA form, the CDR3 reads TGTGCCAGCAGTGAGGAGGGGGCGGGCGCAGATACGCAGTATTTT. This translates into CASSEEGAGADTQYF.

The rearrangement links TRBV7-8 to TRBJ2-1; 10 bases map to TRBD2. Looked up from germline, CDR1 is SGHVS and CDR2 is FQNEAQ. The CDR3 spans 16 residues. J gave up 6 bases and V 5 bases, and 10 bases lay outside the gene matches. The CDR3 DNA reads TGTGCCAGCAGCCCCCAACCGGGACTAGCGTCCAATGAGCAGTTCTTC. Amino acids: CASSPQPGLASNEQFF.

There are a few counts of this clone. CDR3 loop: CASSPHPRGDSPLHF. The CDR3 coding sequence is TGTGCCAGCAGCCCCCATCCTCGGGGGGATTCACCCCTCCACTTT. The chain uses TRBV27 and TRBJ1-6, with a possible D match to TRBD1 (5 bases). Deletions cut 6 bases from V and 8 bases from J, with 17 bases between. Germline V gives CDR1 MNHEY, CDR2 SMNVEV (reference sequence). The CDR3 has 15 residues.

This clone appeared a few times. The chain uses TRBV10-3 and TRBJ1-1; no definite D call. Germline-derived CDR1 and CDR2 are ENHRY and SYGVKD. Trimming cost V 4 bases and J 4 bases, with 19 bases left between them. This CDR3 is built from 16 residues. Here the CDR3 reads CAISGALGSSGTEAFF. The DNA of the CDR3 is TGTGCCATCAGTGGGGCTCTGGGGAGCAGCGGCACTGAAGCTTTCTTT.

This clone came up a few times. V gene TRBV6-5 combines with J gene TRBJ2-2, with D possibly being TRBD2 (6 bases). CDR3 size: 15 residues. From germline, CDR1 is MNHEY and CDR2 SVGAGI. V was pared by 4 bases and J by 0 bases, with 9 bases between. The chain's CDR3 is CASSSEGSNTGELFF. The CDR3 DNA reads as TGTGCCAGCAGTTCGGAGGGATCGAACACCGGGGAGCTGTTTTTT.

The rearrangement joins TRBV9 to TRBJ1-1; D call uncertain. Germline V CDR1 and CDR2: SGDLS, YYNGEE. Trimming shortened V by 0 bases and J by 7 bases, and 10 bases separated the two germline ends. CDR3 length: 13 amino acids. CDR3 residues: CASSVGREGEAFF. CDR3 bases: TGTGCCAGCAGCGTAGGCCGCGAGGGTGAAGCTTTCTTT.

This clone was picked up a small number of times. The chain combines TRBV6-1 with TRBJ1-2; D possibly corresponds to TRBD1 (5 bases). Deletions cut 0 bases from V and 8 bases from J, with 10 bases between. Germline assignment: CDR1 MNHNS and CDR2 SASEGT. The CDR3 runs 13 residues. CDR3 residues: CASSEADIRGYTF. The CDR3 coding sequence is TGTGCCAGCAGTGAAGCGGACATCCGAGGCTACACCTTC.